This T cell receptor beta chain was profiled in a study of CXCR3-negative and CXCR3-positive naive CD8 T cells. Study information: Roughly 1.5 +/- 0.3 million TRB reads came from each library, giving about 135 million in total.

Whole-study findings and limits: Naive subsets did not differ in surface CD5, and TRB CDR3 properties served to infer TCR strength. Greater hydrophobicity was found in TRB CDR3s of CXCR3-positive naive cells than of CXCR3-negative naive cells. Similarly elevated diversity marked both naive subsets, with memory CD8+ cells showing far lower diversity.

Remarks on this clonotype: Its antigen is not known.

This CDR3 has 16 residues. A CD45RO-CCR7+CD27+CD95- profile was what naive CD8+ T cells displayed. 5' RACE with UMI labels generated the TRB cDNA libraries. TCRdb re-called the 5' RACE reads; every CDR3 protein appears as one record, without DNA. The sample totals some 150,000 distinct CDR3 sequences. The sequenced sample consisted of naive CXCR3+ CD8+ T cells from blood. Subset here: CD45RO-CCR7+CD27+CD95- naive CD8+ T cells expressing CXCR3 (TNR3+). The chain carries TRBV12-3 or TRBV12-4 and TRBJ2-1; TCRdb picks TRBD1, but there is no DNA to check that call. The clonotype originates from a human donor in good health. Some clones in this sample may be carry-over from other donors' samples. The CDR3 sequence is CASSPNTYDRHNEQFF.